The TCR beta chain described here comes from a study of early stage breast cancer tumors. The overall study: The ER+/PR+/HER2- tumors included 7 to 9 ductal and a few lobular carcinomas.

Sequencing used immunoSEQ multiplex PCR; TCRdb keeps in-frame clones, though not all of them. The sample yields around 78,000 clones, under 85% seen once. Study-level findings and limits: Compared with adjacent normal breast, tumors showed about 2.3-fold denser, more clonal T cells. Chain pairing and CD4, CD8 or FOXP3 expression were not captured.

V shed 0 bases and J 13 bases; nucleotides not matched to a gene: 11. This CDR3 contains 15 residues. CDR1 is SGHNT and CDR2 is YYREEE in the germline V gene (reference sequence). Comment on this clone: Its antigen is as yet unknown.

The specimen was blood. The clonotype originates from a person aged 55 to 69 with breast cancer. V is TRBV5-4 and J is TRBJ2-1; 9 bases line up with TRBD2. This CDR3 is CASSLEGEVAGVQFF. The CDR3 region has the DNA TGTGCCAGCAGCTTGGAAGGGGAGGTAGCGGGAGTCCAGTTCTTC.